These 21 T cell receptor beta chains were sequenced from one sample in a study of T cells in Graves' hyperthyroidism and ophthalmopathy. It was RNA transcripts that yielded the amplified TCR beta CDR3 regions. First-round RT-PCR of the TCR CDR3 relied on the HTBI primer set. MiXCR, run by TCRdb on the multiplex PCR reads, gives a single entry per CDR3 protein. The top ten hold 40% to 50% of the sample, which has hundreds of thousands of distinct CDR3 sequences, just under 20% seen once. Sequenced: blood. These receptor sequences come from a man aged 35 to 55 with Graves' ophthalmopathy.

V is TRBV12-3 or TRBV12-4 and J is TRBJ2-2; TRBD1 or TRBD2 may be the D gene (6 bases each). This CDR3 has 15 residues. V lost 5 bases to trimming and J lost 4 bases, with 14 bases between them. The CDR3 region has the DNA TGTGCCAGCAGTCCGAGGGGGGTGCGCACCGGGGAGCTGTTTTTT. Translated, it gives CASSPRGVRTGELFF.

The chain has TRBV29-1 and TRBJ2-1; D not certain. Looked up from germline, CDR1 is SQVTM and CDR2 is ANQGSEA. The V gene lost 5 bases and the J gene lost 6 bases, with 8 bases spanning the gap. This CDR3 has 11 residues. CDR3 nucleotides: TGCAGCGTTTCGAGGTCCAATGAGCAGTTCTTC. This gives the protein CSVSRSNEQFF.

This clonotype occurred many times. CDR3 amino acids: CASSEGQGLRGYTF. The DNA for the CDR3 is TGTGCCAGCAGCGAAGGACAGGGCTTGCGTGGCTACACCTTC. The genes are TRBV7-3 and TRBJ1-2; 8 bases map to TRBD1. The CDR3 loop spans 14 amino acids. The germline V gene has CDR1 SGHTA and CDR2 FQGTGA. The junction had 9 bases not matched to a gene; V was cut back by 5 bases and J by 7 bases.

This chain uses TRBV20-1 with TRBJ2-7, with D uncertain. V gave up 3 bases and J gave up 0 bases, with 12 bases separating them. Germline assignment: CDR1 DFQATT and CDR2 SNEGSKA (reference sequence). This CDR3 region has 14 residues. The DNA of the CDR3 is TGCAGTGCTAGGGTCAGACTTTCCTCCTACGAGCAGTACTTC. As protein: CSARVRLSSYEQYF.

The chain uses TRBV5-1 and TRBJ1-5, with D perhaps TRBD1 (5 bases). This CDR3 is 14 amino acids long. V was pared by 4 bases and J by 1 base, with 9 bases between. The germline gives CDR1 SGHRS, CDR2 YFSETQ. CDR3 nucleotides: TGCGCCAGCAGCGGGGGACTCAGCAATCAGCCCCAGCATTTT. Protein sequence: CASSGGLSNQPQHF.

This clonotype came up a few times. The V and J genes are TRBV3-1 and TRBJ1-3, with D possibly being TRBD1 (5 bases). The CDR3 totals 16 residues. Germline CDR1 LGHDT, CDR2 YNNKEL (reference sequence). Trimming cost V 4 bases and J 1 base, with 14 bases left between them. The CDR3: CASSRGAPGSGNTIYF. The CDR3 DNA is TGTGCCAGCAGCCGCGGCGCCCCAGGGTCTGGAAACACCATATATTTT.

This clonotype was found a few times. The genes are TRBV4-1 and TRBJ2-1; 11 bases are a match to TRBD2. The CDR3 consists of 17 residues. Germline CDR1 reads MGHRA; CDR2 reads YSYEKL. Unmatched junction bases numbered 6, after V lost 1 base and J lost 4 bases. The CDR3 coding sequence is TGCGCCAGCAGCCAAGTCCATAGCGGGGGGGCTTACAATGAGCAGTTCTTC. Translated, it gives CASSQVHSGGAYNEQFF.

This clonotype was seen more than once but under ten times. DNA for the CDR3: TGTGCCAGCAGCTTATTGAAGCCCGGTGGGTCCGGCGAGCAGTTCTTC. Translating gives CASSLLKPGGSGEQFF. J is TRBJ2-1 and V is TRBV5-5; D is uncertain. The CDR3 is 16 residues long. Trimming pared 2 bases from V and 10 bases from J, leaving 22 bases between. Per the germline V gene, CDR1 is SGHKS and CDR2 is YYEKEE (reference sequence).

This clonotype turned up a few times. The CDR3 DNA sequence: TGTGCCAGCAGTTTGGCAGCCGGGGCCAACGTCCTGACTTTC. Protein: CASSLAAGANVLTF. V usage is TRBV12-3 or TRBV12-4 and J usage is TRBJ2-6; D is uncertain. V was pared by 3 bases and J by 4 bases, with 7 bases between. The CDR3 extends over 14 amino acids.

V is TRBV6-1 and J is TRBJ2-2; 7 nucleotides match TRBD2. Per the germline V gene, CDR1 is MNHNS and CDR2 is SASEGT. After removal of 7 bases from V and 3 bases from J, the junction contained 5 bases not matched to a gene. The CDR3 is 14 amino acids. CDR3 in amino acids: CASKASGYTGELFF. Written as DNA, the CDR3 is TGTGCCAGCAAGGCTAGCGGCTACACCGGGGAGCTGTTTTTT.

The V gene is TRBV4-1, the J gene TRBJ2-1, with TRBD2 as a possible D gene (6 bases). The CDR3 spans 16 residues. Germline V gives CDR1 MGHRA, CDR2 YSYEKL. The V and J ends lost 4 bases and 8 bases respectively, with 21 bases between them. The CDR3 sequence: CASSPKEGRPFDEQFF. The CDR3 nucleotides read TGCGCCAGCAGCCCCAAGGAGGGACGGCCCTTTGATGAGCAGTTCTTC.

This clonotype appeared many times. The chain is built from TRBV12-3 or TRBV12-4 and TRBJ1-2; D is perhaps TRBD1 (5 bases). The V end lost 2 bases, the J end lost 5 bases, and 9 bases lay between the germline ends. The CDR3 sequence is 13 residues long. CDR3 sequence (DNA): TGTGCCAGCAGTTTAATGACAGCATATGGCTACACCTTC. Its protein is CASSLMTAYGYTF.

This chain connects TRBV2 to TRBJ2-1; 7 positions match TRBD1. J gave up 7 bases and V 8 bases, and 2 bases lay outside the gene matches. Germline-derived CDR1 and CDR2 are SNHLY and FYNNEI. The CDR3 has 11 amino acids. This CDR3 is CASPQGNEQFF. The CDR3 nucleotides are TGTGCCAGCCCACAGGGGAATGAGCAGTTCTTC.

The sample holds many counts of this clonotype. The V call is TRBV11-3, the J call TRBJ2-1; TRBD2 matches 9 bases. V was pared by 5 bases and J by 7 bases, with 9 bases of the junction left unmatched. From germline, CDR1 is SGHNT and CDR2 YENEEA. The CDR3 sequence is 15 residues long. The CDR3 spells CASSLISGGQNEQFF. For the CDR3, the DNA is TGTGCCAGCAGCCTGATAAGCGGGGGGCAGAATGAGCAGTTCTTC.

At least ten counts were recorded for this clonotype. The chain is built from TRBV7-8 and TRBJ2-7; 7 bases are shared with TRBD2. The germline V gene encodes CDR1 SGHVS and CDR2 FQNEAQ. This CDR3 has 15 amino acids. J gave up 2 bases and V 2 bases, and 6 bases lay outside the gene matches. The CDR3 reads CASSLLLGGTYEQYF. In DNA form, the CDR3 reads TGTGCCAGCAGCTTACTCCTGGGGGGGACCTACGAGCAGTACTTC.

This clonotype turned up a few times. The V and J genes are TRBV6-5 and TRBJ1-6; D not certain. CDR1 and CDR2 (germline): MNHEY, SVGAGI. The V end was cut by 0 bases, the J end by 9 bases, with 6 bases between. The CDR3 totals 13 residues. For the CDR3, the DNA is TGTGCCAGCAGTTACTCCCGTTCTTCACCCCTCCACTTT. Protein product: CASSYSRSSPLHF.

This clonotype occurred many times. This rearrangement joins TRBV12-3 or TRBV12-4 to TRBJ2-1, with D unresolved. The CDR3 has 12 residues. CDR3 bases: TGTGCTATAAGGACCGCATACAATGAGCAGTTCTTC. Residues: CAIRTAYNEQFF.

About this clonotype itself: A much larger clonotype is one base distant, so this may be a read error. The chain links TRBV6-2 or TRBV6-3 to TRBJ2-2, with TRBD2 matching over 7 bases. This CDR3 region has 17 residues. Germline V CDR1 and CDR2: MNHEY, SVGEGT. Here the CDR3 DNA reads TGTGCCAGCAGTTCCAAGGGGAGGGGCCATGACACCGGGGAGCTGTCTTTT. Translating it yields CASSSKGRGHDTGELSF.

This clonotype was counted many times. V is TRBV6-5 and J is TRBJ2-7, with D unclear. Germline V gene data show CDR1 as MNHEY and CDR2 as SVGAGI. This CDR3 spans 17 amino acids. With 0 bases removed from V and 2 bases from J, the gap between germline ends came to 17 bases. CDR3 residues: CASSYSSRPVFTYEQYF. In nucleotides, the CDR3 is TGTGCCAGCAGTTACTCCAGCAGGCCGGTCTTTACCTACGAGCAGTACTTC.

A few counts support this clonotype. V is TRBV7-2 and J is TRBJ1-6, with D unresolved. Germline values: CDR1 SGHTA, CDR2 FQGNSA. This CDR3 contains 16 residues. The V gene lost 5 bases and the J gene lost 5 bases, with 16 bases spanning the gap. CDR3 sequence: CASSIKPRGNNSPLHF. The CDR3 nucleotides read TGTGCCAGCAGCATAAAACCCAGAGGGAATAATTCACCCCTCCACTTT.

This clonotype was seen a handful of times. The J gene is TRBJ2-2, the V gene TRBV5-1; no definite D call. The CDR3 is made up of 15 amino acids. Germline CDR1 and CDR2: SGHRS and YFSETQ. Trimming left V 5 bases short and J 0 bases short, with 11 bases between. The CDR3 DNA reads TGCGCCAGCAGAAAACAAGACGCGAACACCGGGGAGCTGTTTTTT. It codes for CASRKQDANTGELFF.